These T cell receptor beta chains were read from a single sample in a study of OX40 agonist ivuxolimab in advanced cancers. Libraries were prepared by immunoSEQ multiplex PCR; TCRdb keeps only in-frame clonotypes and omits some of them. The data show 55,000 to 70,000 clones, more than 80% seen once. The source was CD4+ or CD8+ T cells sorted from blood, collected in a trial of the OX40 agonist ivuxolimab. The receptors originated from an adult with an advanced solid tumor such as melanoma, head and neck, liver or kidney cancer. The CDR3 runs from the conserved cysteine through the conserved F or W. Fields, in order: clone size, J gene, D gene, V gene, CDR3 protein, CDR3 DNA. D genes are given only for firm matches. Some rows have no size entry. The others give once, few or many, or a class for an expanded clone.

. TRBJ2-7 TRBD2 TRBV9 CASSGNSGRVYEQYF TGTGCCAGCAGCGGCAATAGCGGGAGAGTCTACGAGCAGTACTTC
. TRBJ2-3 . TRBV25-1 CASSGLGVGRASTDTQYF TGTGCCAGCAGTGGTCTGGGGGTGGGGCGAGCATCCACAGATACGCAGTATTTT
few TRBJ2-2 . TRBV28 CASSTPHGELFF TGTGCCAGCAGTACCCCCCACGGGGAGCTGTTTTTT
. TRBJ1-4 . TRBV6-1 CASSEVPPGRVIEKLFF TGTGCCAGCAGTGAAGTTCCACCGGGAAGAGTAATTGAAAAACTGTTTTTT
. TRBJ2-4 . TRBV20-1 CSARGENIQYF TGCAGTGCTAGAGGGGAAAACATTCAGTACTTC
. TRBJ2-3 . TRBV6-1 CASRGGGTQYF TGTGCCAGCAGAGGGGGGGGGACGCAGTATTTT
. TRBJ1-4 TRBD1 TRBV5-4 CASSYTGAVNEKLFF TGTGCCAGCAGTTACACAGGGGCCGTTAATGAAAAACTGTTTTTT
. TRBJ1-5 . TRBV25-1 CASKPSGNNQPQHF TGTGCCAGCAAGCCGTCAGGGAACAATCAGCCCCAGCATTTT
. TRBJ1-5 . TRBV30 CAWTIPQASQPQHF TGTGCCTGGACTATACCACAGGCAAGTCAGCCCCAGCATTTT
. TRBJ2-1 . TRBV28 CASSPQGYNEQFF TGTGCCAGCAGTCCCCAGGGTTACAATGAGCAGTTCTTC
. TRBJ1-1 . TRBV18 CASSPRGLNTEAFF TGTGCCAGCTCACCACGGGGACTAAACACTGAAGCTTTCTTT
. TRBJ1-5 . TRBV27 CASSLQANQPQHF TGTGCCAGCAGTTTACAGGCCAATCAGCCCCAGCATTTT
. TRBJ1-4 . TRBV28 CASSPSSANEKLFF TGTGCCAGCAGTCCCTCCAGTGCTAATGAAAAACTGTTTTTT
. TRBJ1-2 TRBD1 TRBV15 CATSRSTGQGSLGYTF TGTGCCACCAGCAGATCCACTGGACAGGGGAGTCTTGGCTACACCTTC
. TRBJ2-7 . TRBV7-8 CASSLSRGNYEQYF TGTGCCAGCAGCTTGAGCAGGGGCAACTACGAGCAGTACTTC
. TRBJ2-3 TRBD2 TRBV10-3 CTISGTSGRDTDTQYF TGTACCATCAGTGGGACTAGCGGGAGAGACACAGATACGCAGTATTTT
. TRBJ2-2 TRBD2 TRBV5-1 CASRWLAGSNTGELFF TGCGCCAGCAGATGGCTAGCGGGATCGAACACCGGGGAGCTGTTTTTT
once TRBJ1-1 . TRBV15 CATSRAGTWNTEAFF TGTGCCACCAGCAGAGCCGGGACATGGAACACTGAAGCTTTCTTT
. TRBJ1-4 TRBD1 TRBV28 CASSLQGAATNEKLFF TGTGCCAGCAGTTTACAGGGGGCTGCAACTAATGAAAAACTGTTTTTT